These 10 T cell receptor beta chains originate from one sample sequenced in a study of shared clonotypes between healthy human individuals. The repertoire was sequenced with immunoSEQ multiplex PCR; TCRdb's copy has only in-frame clones and lacks some. The sample consists of 1,100,000 or so clones, around 78% of them appearing once. What was sequenced was memory CD4+ T cells from PBMCs. The subset denotes: CD45RA-negative fraction. The receptor source for this set is a man aged 18 to 30 in good health. Some clones in this sample may be carry-over from other donors' samples.

This chain connects TRBV6-5 to TRBJ2-7; 9 bases match TRBD2. This CDR3 is 15 amino acids long. Germline CDR1 and CDR2: MNHEY and SVGAGI. V was pared by 8 bases and J by 3 bases, with 11 bases of the junction left unmatched. The CDR3 coding sequence is TGTGCCAGCGCTCATAGTGGGACTAGCTTCTACGAGCAGTACTTC. Its protein product is CASAHSGTSFYEQYF.

Comment on this clone: A far larger clone lies a single base away; this is likely a read error. The chain uses TRBV28 and TRBJ2-7, with 7 bases that match TRBD1. CDR1 is MDHEN and CDR2 is SYDVKM in the germline V gene. V lost 5 bases, J lost 3 bases, and 10 bases stayed unmatched. This CDR3 is built from 15 residues. CDR3 amino acids: CASSPPGQASYEQYF. CDR3 DNA: TGTGCCAGCAGTCCCCCCGGACAGGCCAGCTACGAGCAGTACTTC.

This clone appeared once. The chain carries TRBV5-4 and TRBJ1-2; the D is unclear. CDR3 length: 12 amino acids. Germline V lookup: CDR1 SGHNT, CDR2 YYREEE (reference sequence). The ends were cut back, 3 bases at V and 4 bases at J, with 7 bases in the middle. This chain's CDR3 is CASSSDSYGYTF. CDR3 sequence (DNA): TGTGCCAGCAGCTCAGACTCCTATGGCTACACCTTC.

The J gene is TRBJ1-4, the V gene TRBV5-1; tentative D call: TRBD1 (5 bases). The length of the CDR3 is 15 residues. Germline V gene sequence: CDR1 SGHRS, CDR2 YFSETQ. V was cut by 5 bases and J by 8 bases, with 19 bases left in between. CDR3 sequence reads: CASREIPGRQEKLFF. As DNA, the CDR3 is TGCGCCAGCAGAGAAATTCCGGGACGGCAGGAAAAACTGTTTTTT.

This clone was seen more than once but under ten times. The rearrangement links TRBV25-1 to TRBJ1-2; TRBD1 aligns across 10 bases. The V segment lost 6 bases and the J segment 7 bases; nucleotides outside the gene matches: 8. The CDR3 totals 14 residues. Germline CDR1 MGHDK, CDR2 SYGVNS. CDR3: CASSVTGGSGGYTF. In DNA, the CDR3 is TGTGCCAGCAGCGTGACAGGGGGCAGTGGTGGCTACACCTTC.

This clone occurred a few times. V and J are TRBV19 and TRBJ2-5; D unresolved. This CDR3 contains 14 residues. Germline CDR1 is LNHDA and CDR2 is SQIVND (reference sequence). Trimming took off 3 bases at V and 1 base at J, with 9 bases between the two ends. The CDR3 loop reads CASSMLQTQETQYF. The CDR3 DNA follows: TGTGCCAGTAGTATGTTGCAGACCCAAGAGACCCAGTACTTC.

This rearrangement joins TRBV2 to TRBJ2-1, with TRBD2 matching 9 bases. Germline-derived CDR1 and CDR2 are SNHLY and FYNNEI. Germline trimming cut 4 bases from V and 4 bases from J; bases unmatched to any gene: 8. The CDR3 covers 16 residues. In DNA, the CDR3 is TGTGCCAGCAGTGTCGGTAGCGGGAGAGGGTACAATGAGCAGTTCTTC. Translated, it gives CASSVGSGRGYNEQFF.

The chain recombines TRBV5-1 with TRBJ1-2; the D is unclear. This CDR3 comprises 14 residues. Germline CDR1 SGHRS, CDR2 YFSETQ. V was pared by 1 base and J by 0 bases, with 7 bases between. CDR3 DNA sequence: TGCGCCAGCAGCTTGCCAGGAACTAACTATGGCTACACCTTC. Amino acid sequence: CASSLPGTNYGYTF. Full variable domain (rest looked up from reference TRBV5-1 and TRBJ1-2): KAGVTQTPRYLIKTRGQQVTLSCSPISGHRSVSWYQQTPGQGLQFLFEYFSETQRNKGNFPGRFSGRQFSNSRSEMNVSTLELGDSALYLCASSLPGTNYGYTFGSGTRLTVV.

This chain joins TRBV5-1 and TRBJ2-1, with TRBD2 identical over 14 bases. Germline trimming cut 3 bases from V and 2 bases from J; bases unmatched to any gene: 10. The germline gives CDR1 SGHRS, CDR2 YFSETQ. The CDR3 is 19 residues long. The CDR3 DNA reads TGCGCCAGCAGCTCTCCGGGACTAGCGGGGGCTCCCACCTACAATGAGCAGTTCTTC. Encoded protein: CASSSPGLAGAPTYNEQFF. Drawing the rest from reference TRBV5-1 and TRBJ2-1, the complete variable domain is KAGVTQTPRYLIKTRGQQVTLSCSPISGHRSVSWYQQTPGQGLQFLFEYFSETQRNKGNFPGRFSGRQFSNSRSEMNVSTLELGDSALYLCASSSPGLAGAPTYNEQFFGPGTRLTVL.

The chain joins TRBV6-6 to TRBJ2-5; unclear D gene. This CDR3 region has 11 residues. The V end lost 6 bases, the J end lost 4 bases, and 6 bases lay between the germline ends. The germline V gene encodes CDR1 MNHNY and CDR2 SVGAGI (reference sequence). CDR3 bases: TGTGCCAGCAGACAGCTAGAGACCCAGTACTTC. The encoded protein is CASRQLETQYF.